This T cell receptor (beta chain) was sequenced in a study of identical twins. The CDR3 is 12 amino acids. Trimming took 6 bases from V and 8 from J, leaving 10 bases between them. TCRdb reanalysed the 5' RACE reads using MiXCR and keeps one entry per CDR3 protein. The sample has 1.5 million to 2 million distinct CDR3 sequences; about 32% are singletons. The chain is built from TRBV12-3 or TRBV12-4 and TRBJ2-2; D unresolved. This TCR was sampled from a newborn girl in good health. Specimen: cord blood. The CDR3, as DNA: TGTGCCAGCAGCGCCCCTATAGGGGAGCTGTTTTTT. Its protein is CASSAPIGELFF.